This record concerns one T cell receptor (beta chain) sequence. The data were taken from a study of blood T cell repertoires in COVID-19. Background on the study: The origin of the acute and convalescent COVID-19 samples was the United States, Italy and Spain. From T cells, B-cell-depleted T cells, or PBMCs came the material, which was cDNA or gDNA.

Only in-frame clones appear in the TCRdb table, and some are missing; sequencing was by immunoSEQ multiplex PCR. Of approximately 200,000 clones in the sample, 80% to 90% were seen once. CDR1 is MGHRA and CDR2 is YSYEKL in the germline V gene. V was clipped by 0 bases and J by 0 bases, with 21 bases between them. This CDR3 region has 19 residues. Specimen: peripheral blood. This clonotype originated in a woman older than 75 with acute or convalescent COVID-19. The chain combines TRBV4-1 with TRBJ2-7; possible D gene TRBD2, 5 bases. CDR3 protein: CASSQDYPRGLMPSYEQYF. The CDR3 DNA is TGCGCCAGCAGCCAAGATTATCCTCGGGGTTTAATGCCCTCCTACGAGCAGTACTTC.